The 20 T cell receptor beta chains below all came from one sample that was sequenced in a study of blood T cells in healthy people across ages. A second PCR of about 6 to 12 cycles used a sample-barcoded 5' primer and a J-beta primer mix. TCRdb recomputed calls from the 5' RACE reads with MiXCR, one row per CDR3 protein. The sample records 1.5 million to 2 million distinct CDR3 sequences, 28% being singletons. The sequencing input was blood. The source is a woman aged 30 to 39 in good health.

This chain joins TRBV9 and TRBJ2-3; a possible D gene is TRBD2 (6 bases). The ends were cut back, 6 bases at V and 5 bases at J, with 16 bases in the middle. Per the germline V gene, CDR1 is SGDLS and CDR2 is YYNGEE. CDR3 length equals 14 residues. CDR3 region: CASNPSGWGDTQYF. CDR3 bases: TGTGCCAGCAATCCAAGCGGGTGGGGAGATACGCAGTATTTT.

Comment on this clonotype: A much larger clone differs from this one at a single base, so this may be a read error. The V call is TRBV29-1, the J call TRBJ2-6, with 10 bases aligning to TRBD1. The germline gives CDR1 SQVTM, CDR2 ANQGSEA. The CDR3 sequence is 16 residues long. CDR3 DNA: TGCAGCGTTTCAACGACAGGGGGCTCTGGGGCCAACGTCCGGACTTTC. Its protein is CSVSTTGGSGANVRTF. The variable domain in full, completed from reference TRBV29-1 and TRBJ2-6, reads SAVISQKPSRDICQRGTSLTIQCQVDSQVTMMFWYRQQPGQSLTLIATANQGSEATYESGFVIDKFPISRPNLTFSTLTVSNMSPEDSSIYLCSVSTTGGSGANVRTFGAGSRLTVL.

This rearrangement joins TRBV6-1 to TRBJ1-6; TRBD1 aligns across 9 bases. CDR3 size: 15 residues. Germline CDR1 and CDR2: MNHNS and SASEGT. With 6 bases clipped from V and 5 bases from J, the junction kept 5 bases outside the gene matches. The CDR3 DNA is TGTGCCAGCAGCCGGACAGGGGCAGATAATTCACCCCTCCACTTT. It specifies CASSRTGADNSPLHF.

V usage is TRBV7-2 and J usage is TRBJ2-7, with D hard to call. The V gene lost 7 bases and the J gene lost 5 bases, with 15 bases spanning the gap. This CDR3 contains 13 residues. Germline loops: CDR1 SGHTA, CDR2 FQGNSA. The CDR3 sequence: CASTTLIRHEQYF. The CDR3, as DNA: TGTGCCAGCACCACCCTTATTAGACACGAGCAGTACTTC.

This clonotype was counted at least ten times. The chain employs TRBV5-1 and TRBJ2-7; D could derive from TRBD1 or TRBD2 (5 bases each). Germline V lookup: CDR1 SGHRS, CDR2 YFSETQ. CDR3 length: 17 amino acids. V was pared by 4 bases and J by 1 base, with 21 bases between. Here the CDR3 DNA reads TGCGCCAGCAGCGGAGCCCTTGGGGGAACGAATTCCTACGAGCAGTACTTC. Residues: CASSGALGGTNSYEQYF.

In its sample, this clonotype was seen many times. This chain connects TRBV7-2 to TRBJ2-5; D is unresolved. The CDR3 totals 14 residues. Trimming stripped 4 bases from V and 1 base from J, with 10 bases between. CDR1 is SGHTA and CDR2 is FQGNSA in the germline V gene. CDR3 bases: TGTGCCAGCAGCTCAATAAGTTCCCAAGAGACCCAGTACTTC. Protein sequence: CASSSISSQETQYF.

The gene calls are TRBV20-1 and TRBJ1-2, with 8 bases aligning to TRBD1. CDR1 and CDR2 from the germline V gene are DFQATT and SNEGSKA (reference sequence). The CDR3 runs 16 residues. V was pared by 0 bases and J by 1 base, with 7 bases of the junction left unmatched. CDR3 in amino acids: CSARDLQGAYNYGYTF. Written as DNA, the CDR3 is TGCAGTGCTAGAGATCTGCAGGGGGCATATAACTATGGCTACACCTTC.

This clonotype was observed at least ten times. The chain has TRBV12-3 or TRBV12-4 and TRBJ2-1; D may correspond to TRBD1 or TRBD2 (6 bases each). Deletions cut 5 bases from V and 6 bases from J, with 23 bases between. CDR3 size: 17 residues. This CDR3 is CASSSAGRGQMGNEQFF. CDR3 DNA: TGTGCCAGCAGTAGTGCCGGGAGAGGACAGATGGGCAATGAGCAGTTCTTC.

This clonotype was counted a few times. This chain connects TRBV19 to TRBJ2-5, with 16 bases lining up with TRBD2. The end of the DNA fits TRBJ2-7 better, so the J call may be wrong. The CDR3 runs 17 residues. CDR1 and CDR2 from the germline V gene are LNHDA and SQIVND (reference sequence). The CDR3 nucleotides read TGTGCCAGTAGTCCCGGGACTAGCGGGAGGGCAGGTTACGAGCAGTACTTC. This encodes CASSPGTSGRAGYEQYF.

Regarding this clonotype: With a much larger clone just one base away, this may be a read error. This chain uses TRBV28 with TRBJ2-4; the D call may be TRBD1 or TRBD2 (6 bases each). Per germline, CDR1 MDHEN and CDR2 SYDVKM. The CDR3 runs 14 residues. CDR3: CASGRRGSKNIRYF. The CDR3 DNA reads TGTGCCAGCGGGAGGAGGGGGTCCAAAAACATTCGGTACTTC.

This clonotype was seen only a few times. The V call is TRBV7-3, the J call TRBJ2-1, with 11 bases aligning to TRBD2. CDR1 is SGHTA and CDR2 is FQGTGA in the germline V gene. The CDR3 loop spans 18 amino acids. The junction had 9 bases not matched to a gene; V was cut back by 3 bases and J by 2 bases. In DNA, the CDR3 is TGTGCCAGCAGCTTCGGCGCTAGCGGGGGGTTTACCTACAATGAGCAGTTCTTC. As protein: CASSFGASGGFTYNEQFF.

The chain is built from TRBV3-1 and TRBJ2-5, with a possible D match to TRBD2 (5 bases). The CDR3 is made up of 11 amino acids. Germline V lookup: CDR1 LGHDT, CDR2 YNNKEL (reference sequence). V shed 6 bases and J shed 8 bases, with 10 bases lying between them. The CDR3, as DNA: TGTGCCAGCAGACAAACTAGAACCCAGTACTTC. Its protein product is CASRQTRTQYF.

This clonotype was seen at least ten times. The V and J genes are TRBV7-2 and TRBJ1-2; D unresolved. The CDR3 spans 14 residues. Trimming removed 2 bases at V and 7 bases at J, with 14 bases between. Germline V gives CDR1 SGHTA, CDR2 FQGNSA. In DNA, the CDR3 is TGTGCCAGCAGCTTAACCACAGTGTGGGGTGGCTACACCTTC. Residues: CASSLTTVWGGYTF.

The count of this clonotype is one. This chain uses TRBV12-3 or TRBV12-4 with TRBJ2-1; D gene uncertain. Trimming took 3 bases from V and 8 from J, leaving 8 bases between them. The CDR3 consists of 12 residues. The CDR3 protein is CASSFVFDEQFF. The CDR3 nucleotides read TGTGCCAGCAGTTTCGTCTTCGATGAGCAGTTCTTC.

The V and J genes are TRBV7-2 and TRBJ1-2; D is unclear. Germline V gene lookup returns CDR1 SGHTA and CDR2 FQGNSA. V was cut by 1 base and J by 4 bases, with 10 bases left in between. There are 14 residues in the CDR3. CDR3 protein: CASSLGDPSYGYTF. CDR3 nucleotides: TGTGCCAGCAGCTTAGGGGATCCGTCCTATGGCTACACCTTC.

In its sample, this clonotype was seen many times. Here the CDR3 DNA reads TGTGCCAGCAGCGTACGTTTGGGGAACTATGGCTACACCTTC. This sequence encodes CASSVRLGNYGYTF. The chain links TRBV9 to TRBJ1-2; no clear D gene. The CDR3 extends over 14 amino acids. From germline, CDR1 is SGDLS and CDR2 YYNGEE. V was pared by 1 base and J by 2 bases, with 9 bases between. Supplemented by reference TRBV9 and TRBJ1-2, the full variable domain reads DSGVTQTPKHLITATGQRVTLRCSPRSGDLSVYWYQQSLDQGLQFLIQYYNGEERAKGNILERFSAQQFPDLHSELNLSSLELGDSALYFCASSVRLGNYGYTFGSGTRLTVV.

In DNA, the CDR3 is TGTGCCAGCACTGGGGGACAGAGAGCTGCGGGGGTGGTCAAAGAGACCCAGTACTTC. Translation gives CASTGGQRAAGVVKETQYF. The V call is TRBV28, the J call TRBJ2-5; D may correspond to TRBD1 or TRBD2 (7 bases each). CDR1 and CDR2 from the germline V gene are MDHEN and SYDVKM. The CDR3 is made up of 19 amino acids. V was shortened by 7 bases and J by 3 bases, with 30 bases between the two germline ends.

This clonotype was counted a few times. V usage is TRBV20-1 and J usage is TRBJ2-7; 7 bases align to TRBD1. The CDR3 spans 11 residues. The junction had 2 bases not matched to a gene; V was cut back by 6 bases and J by 3 bases. CDR1 and CDR2 from the germline V gene are DFQATT and SNEGSKA (reference sequence). In DNA, the CDR3 is TGCAGTGCGGGACAGTACTACGAGCAGTACTTC. Its translation is CSAGQYYEQYF.

The V gene is TRBV3-1, the J gene TRBJ1-1; perhaps TRBD1 as D (5 bases). In germline, CDR1 is LGHDT, CDR2 YNNKEL (reference sequence). V shed 4 bases and J shed 3 bases, with 15 bases lying between them. The CDR3 consists of 15 residues. The CDR3 sequence is CASSLSGDLDTEAFF. As DNA, the CDR3 is TGTGCCAGCAGCCTGTCGGGGGACCTGGACACTGAAGCTTTCTTT.

The CDR3 region is CSAREWGQGGDTQYF. The DNA for the CDR3 is TGCAGTGCGCGAGAGTGGGGACAGGGTGGAGATACGCAGTATTTT. The V call is TRBV20-1, the J call TRBJ2-3, with 9 positions matching TRBD1. Per the germline V gene, CDR1 is DFQATT and CDR2 is SNEGSKA (reference sequence). The length of the CDR3 is 15 residues. V shed 6 bases and J 5 bases; nucleotides not matched to a gene: 12.